Sequencing of this T cell receptor (beta chain) was carried out in a study of blood T cell repertoires in COVID-19. Study at large: Samples representing acute and convalescent COVID-19 were sourced from the United States, Italy and Spain. Nucleic acid was either cDNA or gDNA, and it came from T cells, B-cell-depleted T cells, or PBMCs.

Under the authors' procedure: Estimation of nucleated cell counts relied on the amplification of reference gene primers. Profiling relied on immunoSEQ multiplex PCR, and the TCRdb table lists in-frame clones only, not all of them. V, J and clone size were drawn from that table, and D and trimming were deduced from the DNA. Of 150,000 to 200,000 clones in the sample, just over 85% are singletons; the top ten hold approximately 8%. V lost 1 base and J lost 10, with 16 bases in between. Germline CDR1 and CDR2: GTSNPN and SVGIG (reference sequence). CDR3 length: 14 residues. The sequence came from a man between 60 and 75 years old with acute or convalescent COVID-19. The chain is built from TRBV30 and TRBJ1-4, with D perhaps TRBD1 (5 bases). Specimen: peripheral blood. CDR3 coding DNA: TGTGCCTGGAGTGCAGGGTACATGGGGCGAAAACTGTTTTTT. Translation: CAWSAGYMGRKLFF.